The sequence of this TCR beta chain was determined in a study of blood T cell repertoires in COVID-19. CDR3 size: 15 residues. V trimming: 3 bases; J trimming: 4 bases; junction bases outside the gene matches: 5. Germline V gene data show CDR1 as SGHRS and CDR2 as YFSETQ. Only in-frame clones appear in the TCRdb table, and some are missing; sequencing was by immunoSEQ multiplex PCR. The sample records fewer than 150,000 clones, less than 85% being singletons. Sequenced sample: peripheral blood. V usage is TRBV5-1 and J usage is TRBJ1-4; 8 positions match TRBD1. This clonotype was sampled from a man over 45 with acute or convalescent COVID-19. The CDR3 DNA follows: TGCGCCAGCAGCTGGACCACAGGGGGTAATGAAAAACTGTTTTTT. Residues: CASSWTTGGNEKLFF.